This is a list of T cell receptor beta chains from one sample in a study of T cell responses to AZD1222 COVID-19 vaccine. Only in-frame clones appear in the TCRdb table, and some are missing; sequencing was by immunoSEQ multiplex PCR. The sample includes about 200,000 clones, more than 80% of them seen just once. Sample: peripheral blood, taken 28 days after the second dose of the MenACWY control vaccine. The receptors were gathered from an adult who received the MenACWY meningococcal vaccine as a control. Both conserved end residues are part of each CDR3. A D gene is named only where the DNA matches it firmly. Not all rows give a size; the values are once, few, many and, for expanded clones, a class.

v_call: TRBV3-1/TRBV3-2; clone_size: -; j_call: TRBJ1-2; d_call: TRBD1; cdr3_aa: CASSYRGDYGYTF; cdr3_nt: TGTGCCAGCAGCTACAGGGGCGACTATGGCTACACCTTC
v_call: TRBV7-2; clone_size: -; j_call: TRBJ1-3; d_call: -; cdr3_aa: CASSLGRDGNTIYF; cdr3_nt: TGTGCCAGCAGCTTGGGGCGGGACGGAAACACCATATATTTT
v_call: TRBV9; clone_size: -; j_call: TRBJ2-1; d_call: -; cdr3_aa: CASSITSFEQFF; cdr3_nt: TGTGCCAGCAGCATTACTAGCTTTGAGCAGTTCTTC
v_call: TRBV4-3; clone_size: -; j_call: TRBJ2-6; d_call: -; cdr3_aa: CASSQEGTGANVLTF; cdr3_nt: TGCGCCAGCAGCCAAGAGGGAACTGGGGCCAACGTCCTGACTTTC
v_call: TRBV29-1; clone_size: -; j_call: TRBJ2-5; d_call: TRBD1; cdr3_aa: CSVDRQGTGETQYF; cdr3_nt: TGCAGCGTTGACAGACAGGGGACTGGGGAGACCCAGTACTTC
v_call: TRBV28; clone_size: -; j_call: TRBJ2-1; d_call: -; cdr3_aa: CASPPWSPALEFF; cdr3_nt: TGTGCCAGCCCCCCCTGGTCCCCCGCTTTGGAGTTCTTC
v_call: TRBV7-9; clone_size: -; j_call: TRBJ1-1; d_call: -; cdr3_aa: CASSLRGTRGTEAFF; cdr3_nt: TGTGCCAGCAGCTTAAGAGGAACAAGGGGCACTGAAGCTTTCTTT
v_call: TRBV6-2/TRBV6-3; clone_size: once; j_call: TRBJ2-1; d_call: -; cdr3_aa: CASSDRGSSYNEQFF; cdr3_nt: TGTGCCAGCAGTGACCGGGGGAGCTCCTACAATGAGCAGTTCTTC
v_call: TRBV4-1; clone_size: -; j_call: TRBJ2-1; d_call: TRBD2; cdr3_aa: CASSQPKIVSGRGGDEQFF; cdr3_nt: TGCGCCAGCAGCCAACCAAAGATAGTTAGCGGGAGAGGGGGGGATGAGCAGTTCTTC
v_call: TRBV28; clone_size: -; j_call: TRBJ2-7; d_call: TRBD2; cdr3_aa: CASSLGLAGGYEQYF; cdr3_nt: TGTGCCAGCAGTTTAGGACTAGCGGGAGGGTACGAGCAGTACTTC
v_call: TRBV28; clone_size: -; j_call: TRBJ1-3; d_call: -; cdr3_aa: CASNLNGGPSGNTIYF; cdr3_nt: TGTGCCAGCAACTTGAACGGAGGACCCTCTGGAAACACCATATATTTT
v_call: TRBV29-1; clone_size: -; j_call: TRBJ1-2; d_call: TRBD1; cdr3_aa: CSVGGTGVNGYTF; cdr3_nt: TGCAGCGTTGGTGGGACAGGGGTTAATGGCTACACCTTC
v_call: TRBV29-1; clone_size: -; j_call: TRBJ2-1; d_call: TRBD1; cdr3_aa: CSVVGKGQGAYNEQFF; cdr3_nt: TGCAGCGTTGTGGGCAAGGGACAGGGGGCCTACAATGAGCAGTTCTTC
v_call: TRBV25-1; clone_size: -; j_call: TRBJ2-3; d_call: TRBD1; cdr3_aa: CASSVQGVGTDTQYF; cdr3_nt: TGTGCCAGCAGTGTGCAGGGGGTAGGCACAGATACGCAGTATTTT
v_call: TRBV11-2; clone_size: -; j_call: TRBJ1-2; d_call: TRBD1; cdr3_aa: CASSLDFGAGGYGYTF; cdr3_nt: TGTGCCAGCAGCTTAGATTTTGGAGCAGGGGGCTATGGCTACACCTTC
v_call: TRBV28; clone_size: once; j_call: TRBJ1-5; d_call: TRBD1; cdr3_aa: CASSLLIGTESNQPQHF; cdr3_nt: TGTGCCAGCAGTTTACTAATAGGGACAGAGAGCAATCAGCCCCAGCATTTT
v_call: TRBV18; clone_size: -; j_call: TRBJ2-7; d_call: -; cdr3_aa: CASSLQFWGGEDEQYF; cdr3_nt: TGTGCCAGCTCACTTCAATTTTGGGGTGGTGAAGACGAGCAGTACTTC
v_call: TRBV10-1; clone_size: -; j_call: TRBJ2-2; d_call: -; cdr3_aa: CASSEQLSSGELFF; cdr3_nt: TGCGCCAGCAGTGAACAACTTTCCTCCGGGGAGCTGTTTTTT
v_call: TRBV11-2; clone_size: -; j_call: TRBJ1-1; d_call: TRBD1; cdr3_aa: CASRLGQEAFF; cdr3_nt: TGTGCCAGCAGGCTGGGACAGGAAGCTTTCTTT
v_call: TRBV5-1; clone_size: -; j_call: TRBJ2-7; d_call: TRBD1; cdr3_aa: CASSPRTGKIYEQYF; cdr3_nt: TGCGCCAGCAGCCCTCGGACAGGGAAAATCTACGAGCAGTACTTC
v_call: TRBV5-8; clone_size: -; j_call: TRBJ1-2; d_call: -; cdr3_aa: CASSLRGYGYTF; cdr3_nt: TGTGCCAGCTCTCTCAGGGGTTATGGCTACACCTTC
v_call: TRBV18; clone_size: -; j_call: TRBJ1-1; d_call: TRBD1; cdr3_aa: CASSPGTGPAGTEAFF; cdr3_nt: TGTGCCAGCTCACCCGGGACAGGACCTGCTGGAACTGAAGCTTTCTTT
v_call: TRBV6-1; clone_size: -; j_call: TRBJ1-4; d_call: -; cdr3_aa: CASSEGRQPNEKLFF; cdr3_nt: TGTGCCAGCAGTGAAGGTCGTCAGCCTAATGAAAAACTGTTTTTT
v_call: TRBV4-1; clone_size: -; j_call: TRBJ1-2; d_call: -; cdr3_aa: CASSQIAEGMENYGYTF; cdr3_nt: TGCGCCAGCAGCCAAATAGCGGAGGGGATGGAAAACTATGGCTACACCTTC
v_call: TRBV7-2; clone_size: -; j_call: TRBJ2-3; d_call: -; cdr3_aa: CASSLNAADTQYF; cdr3_nt: TGTGCCAGCAGCTTGAATGCGGCAGATACGCAGTATTTT
v_call: TRBV27; clone_size: -; j_call: TRBJ2-7; d_call: TRBD2; cdr3_aa: CASRPLAGIAYEQYF; cdr3_nt: TGTGCCAGCAGGCCACTAGCGGGGATCGCCTACGAGCAGTACTTC
v_call: TRBV7-8; clone_size: -; j_call: TRBJ2-1; d_call: TRBD2; cdr3_aa: CASSFSGTSGRVREQFF; cdr3_nt: TGTGCCAGCAGCTTCTCGGGGACTAGCGGGAGGGTTCGTGAGCAGTTCTTC
v_call: TRBV7-2; clone_size: once; j_call: TRBJ2-7; d_call: TRBD1; cdr3_aa: CASSSLDRAYEQYF; cdr3_nt: TGTGCCAGCAGCTCCCTCGACAGGGCATACGAGCAGTACTTC
v_call: TRBV18; clone_size: -; j_call: TRBJ2-3; d_call: TRBD1; cdr3_aa: CASSADRGRAQYF; cdr3_nt: TGTGCCAGCTCAGCTGACAGGGGGAGGGCGCAGTATTTT
v_call: TRBV7-2; clone_size: -; j_call: TRBJ1-5; d_call: -; cdr3_aa: CASSTLNWGNQPQHF; cdr3_nt: TGTGCCAGCAGCACCCTAAACTGGGGGAATCAGCCCCAGCATTTT
v_call: TRBV29-1; clone_size: -; j_call: TRBJ1-2; d_call: -; cdr3_aa: CSVELPETRGYTF; cdr3_nt: TGCAGCGTTGAACTGCCGGAAACTCGTGGCTACACCTTC
v_call: TRBV28; clone_size: once; j_call: TRBJ2-7; d_call: TRBD1; cdr3_aa: CASSSHVQGSSGEQYF; cdr3_nt: TGTGCCAGCAGTTCCCACGTACAGGGGTCTAGTGGCGAGCAGTACTTC
v_call: TRBV5-5; clone_size: -; j_call: TRBJ1-3; d_call: -; cdr3_aa: CASSLGGAGNTIYF; cdr3_nt: TGTGCCAGCAGCTTGGGCGGGGCTGGAAACACCATATATTTT
v_call: TRBV3-1/TRBV3-2; clone_size: -; j_call: TRBJ2-4; d_call: TRBD1; cdr3_aa: CASSVRGQVKNIQYF; cdr3_nt: TGTGCCAGCAGCGTCCGGGGACAGGTCAAAAACATTCAGTACTTC
v_call: TRBV5-1; clone_size: -; j_call: TRBJ1-2; d_call: -; cdr3_aa: CASSFNSGSYGYTF; cdr3_nt: TGCGCCAGCAGCTTTAATTCCGGGAGCTATGGCTACACCTTC
v_call: TRBV19; clone_size: -; j_call: TRBJ2-2; d_call: -; cdr3_aa: CASSITRPGELFF; cdr3_nt: TGTGCCAGTAGCATAACTAGGCCCGGGGAGCTGTTTTTT
v_call: TRBV3-1/TRBV3-2; clone_size: -; j_call: TRBJ2-3; d_call: TRBD1; cdr3_aa: CASSRGQGAIAQYF; cdr3_nt: TGTGCCAGCAGCCGAGGACAGGGGGCGATAGCGCAGTATTTT
v_call: TRBV6-5; clone_size: -; j_call: TRBJ2-1; d_call: -; cdr3_aa: CASRGTGTYNEQFF; cdr3_nt: TGTGCCAGCAGGGGGACGGGCACCTACAATGAGCAGTTCTTC
v_call: TRBV27; clone_size: -; j_call: TRBJ2-7; d_call: -; cdr3_aa: CASSQEGLNYEQYF; cdr3_nt: TGTGCCAGCAGTCAAGAGGGACTCAACTACGAGCAGTACTTC
v_call: TRBV3-1/TRBV3-2; clone_size: -; j_call: TRBJ2-1; d_call: TRBD2; cdr3_aa: CASSRGASGPNEQFF; cdr3_nt: TGTGCCAGCAGCCGGGGGGCTAGCGGGCCCAATGAGCAGTTCTTC
v_call: TRBV25-1; clone_size: -; j_call: TRBJ1-2; d_call: -; cdr3_aa: CASSVGIGYTF; cdr3_nt: TGTGCCAGCAGTGTTGGGATTGGCTACACCTTC
v_call: TRBV27; clone_size: -; j_call: TRBJ1-6; d_call: -; cdr3_aa: CASSPGGGQLGAYNSPLHF; cdr3_nt: TGTGCCAGCAGTCCCGGGGGGGGGCAACTGGGCGCCTATAATTCACCCCTCCACTTT
v_call: TRBV7-2; clone_size: -; j_call: TRBJ1-1; d_call: -; cdr3_aa: CASSFERRNTEAFF; cdr3_nt: TGTGCCAGCAGCTTTGAAAGAAGGAACACTGAAGCTTTCTTT
v_call: TRBV9; clone_size: -; j_call: TRBJ2-3; d_call: -; cdr3_aa: CASSFGDADTQYF; cdr3_nt: TGTGCCAGCAGCTTCGGGGACGCAGATACGCAGTATTTT
v_call: TRBV3-1/TRBV3-2; clone_size: -; j_call: TRBJ2-5; d_call: -; cdr3_aa: CASSGTIQETQYF; cdr3_nt: TGTGCCAGCAGCGGGACAATTCAAGAGACCCAGTACTTC